This is a list of T cell receptor beta chains from one sample in a study of metastatic and nonmetastatic thyroid tumors. Using MiXCR, TCRdb re-called clones from the PCR reads. The sample has 30,000 to 35,000 clones, 21% seen once. The material sequenced was tumor tissue. These receptors came from a male donor with papillary thyroid cancer or a benign thyroid nodule (not recorded which). Some clones in this sample may be carry-over from other donors' samples. Each CDR3 is given without its conserved first and last residue.

j_call v_call cdr3_aa
TRBJ1-2 TRBV18 ASSPAGGGESYGYT
TRBJ1-1 TRBV6-5 ASSYGLRAF
TRBJ2-7 TRBV6-1 ASSALSGWY
TRBJ2-2 TRBV6-5 ASSYLCWDRNTGELF
TRBJ2-1 TRBV19 ASSYYSGRSEQF
TRBJ2-7 TRBV3-1 ASSHPGQY
TRBJ2-3 TRBV4-1 ASSLPGLAGVSTDTQY
TRBJ2-5 TRBV18 ASSPLWGAETQY
TRBJ2-3 TRBV7-6 ASSLRTALGTQY
TRBJ1-1 TRBV4-3 ASSQESENTEAF
TRBJ2-3 TRBV5-1 ASSSMEVTIAITDTQY
TRBJ2-3 TRBV20-1 SARLGDRVTDTQY
TRBJ2-7 TRBV5-1 ASSPPSYEQY
TRBJ1-2 TRBV28 ASSSSAPGYT
TRBJ2-7 TRBV2 ASRDMDRGYEQY
TRBJ2-1 TRBV6-1 ASRKGREQF
TRBJ1-2 TRBV30 AWSRDALSGYT
TRBJ1-2 TRBV27 ASRGFGYGYT
TRBJ2-7 TRBV11-1 ASSLDRGGGTGTYEQY
TRBJ2-3 TRBV20-1 SAHRTSGINTQY
TRBJ2-5 TRBV20-1 SARDKLAGTQETQY
TRBJ1-5 TRBV3-1 ASSQFTGASQPQH
TRBJ1-2 TRBV2 ASRAYGYT
TRBJ2-5 TRBV7-9 ASSLGEHSETQY
TRBJ2-7 TRBV28 ASSRGQDYSYEQY
TRBJ2-7 TRBV9 ASSAQAGWSYEQY
TRBJ1-2 TRBV7-2 ASSSTGNYGYT
TRBJ1-2 TRBV6-1 ASRGKGRTYYGYT
TRBJ1-5 TRBV4-1 ASSQDEPDRANQPQH
TRBJ1-6 TRBV10-1 ASIEGGSPLH
TRBJ2-1 TRBV18 ASTGSSYNEQF
TRBJ2-1 TRBV5-1 ASSLELYNEQF
TRBJ2-7 TRBV27 ASRSSGSYEQY
TRBJ2-1 TRBV2 ASIWVQGATSGSNNEQF
TRBJ1-2 TRBV4-2 ASSQQEAGGYT
TRBJ1-2 TRBV28 ASSTGVVNYGYT
TRBJ2-7 TRBV7-8 ASSLVGESGSLHYEQY
TRBJ1-2 TRBV30 ATFVRGYGYT
TRBJ2-7 TRBV10-2 ASKITGGTYEQY
TRBJ2-6 TRBV9 ASSTPGGANVLT
TRBJ2-2 TRBV11-2 ASSRTGLGLTWELF
TRBJ2-1 TRBV5-5 ASSLYTGDNEQF
TRBJ1-2 TRBV20-1 NPRGGHGYT
TRBJ2-1 TRBV6-4 ASRLEWSYEQF
TRBJ2-2 TRBV11-2 ASSLEGDGRSHGELF
TRBJ2-1 TRBV2 ASNDAYNEQF
TRBJ2-1 TRBV11-3 ASSLVGGTPYNEQF